Listed below are T cell receptor beta chains from one sample, sequenced in a study of T-cell memory formation after mild COVID-19. TCRdb re-called the 5' RACE reads with MiXCR, one entry per CDR3 protein. The table shows 300,000 to 400,000 distinct CDR3 sequences, with 15% to 20% occurring only once. Sequencing was performed on PBMCs or a T cell subset sorted from them (not recorded which). These receptors were taken from a man aged 18 to 29 who had mild COVID-19 (a few samples of this study predate the infection). Cell type and time point are not known. Each CDR3 is given with its conserved first and last residue. Each record gives: J gene, clone size, V gene, D gene, CDR3 DNA, CDR3 protein. The D gene is left open where the match is weak. Clone size, where shown, is once, few, many, or a class for clones that have expanded.

TRBJ1-5	.	TRBV18	.	TGTGCCAGCTCACTTCGGCGATTTTCTGATCAGCCCCAGCATTTT	CASSLRRFSDQPQHF
TRBJ2-1	.	TRBV2	.	TGTGCCAGCAGTGTTTACCGGGGGCCCGCATCGAATGAGCAGTTCTTC	CASSVYRGPASNEQFF
TRBJ2-3	.	TRBV6-2/TRBV6-3	.	TGTGCCAGCAGTTACTCGAAGGGCTCGGATACGCAGTATTTT	CASSYSKGSDTQYF
TRBJ2-1	.	TRBV9	TRBD2	TGTGCCAGCAGCAGACTGGCGGGGGGGCTCGATGAGCAGTTCTTC	CASSRLAGGLDEQFF
TRBJ2-3	few	TRBV27	TRBD2	TGTGCCAGCCGAAGCGGGGTTAATGATACGCAGTATTTT	CASRSGVNDTQYF
TRBJ2-1	many	TRBV6-5	.	TGTGCCAGCAACAAAGGAGAGAGCTCCTACAATGAGCAGTTCTTC	CASNKGESSYNEQFF
TRBJ1-5	.	TRBV7-2	.	TGTGCCAGCAGCTTAGCGCCCATCAGGGGGCCCCAGCATTTT	CASSLAPIRGPQHF
TRBJ2-5	few	TRBV5-1	TRBD1	TGCGCCAGCAGCCGAGACAGGGGGCGAGGTGAGACCCAGTACTTC	CASSRDRGRGETQYF
TRBJ2-3	.	TRBV20-1	.	TGCAGTGCTAGAGCTAGTTCTACAGATACGCAGTATTTT	CSARASSTDTQYF
TRBJ2-2	many	TRBV6-2/TRBV6-3	.	TGTGCCAGCAGTTACGGGACACCTAACACCGGGGAGCTGTTTTTT	CASSYGTPNTGELFF
TRBJ2-1	.	TRBV18	TRBD1	TGTGCCAGCTCACCGGGACAGGGGTACTTGTTTCCGTTCTTC	CASSPGQGYLFPFF
TRBJ2-7	.	TRBV30	TRBD2	TGTGCCTGGAGTACGGGACTAGCGGACTCCTACGAGCAGTACTTC	CAWSTGLADSYEQYF
TRBJ2-5	.	TRBV5-6	.	TGTGCCAGCAGCTTCTTGGACCGTAACCAGGACGAGACCCAGTACTTC	CASSFLDRNQDETQYF
TRBJ1-1	.	TRBV12-3/TRBV12-4	.	TGTGCCAGCAGAAGGGGGAGGGGAAAGATTGAAGCTTTCTTT	CASRRGRGKIEAFF
TRBJ1-5	few	TRBV6-6	.	TGTGCCAGCGAATCGAACCGGGCTTGGCATTTT	CASESNRAWHF
TRBJ2-1	.	TRBV5-1	TRBD1	TGCGCCAGCAGCTTAGGGACAGGGGTTCATGAGCAGTTCTTC	CASSLGTGVHEQFF
TRBJ1-5	few	TRBV7-2	TRBD1	TGTGCCAGCAGCTATAGGACAGGGAGCAATCAGCCCCAGCATTTT	CASSYRTGSNQPQHF
TRBJ1-5	few	TRBV20-1	TRBD1	TGCAGTGCTAGAGCTTCGGGACAGGGGGCGGGCCAGCCCCAGCATTTT	CSARASGQGAGQPQHF
TRBJ2-2	.	TRBV7-3	.	TGTGCCAGCAGCTTAAGCTCGAACACCGGGGAGCTGTTTTTT	CASSLSSNTGELFF
TRBJ2-3	many	TRBV2	.	TGTGCCAGCAGTGCTCGCCGGGGCGGAGATACGCAGTATTTT	CASSARRGGDTQYF
TRBJ1-1	.	TRBV3-1	TRBD1	TGTGCCAGCACCAGAACGGGGATGGGACAGATGAACACTGAAGCTTTCTTT	CASTRTGMGQMNTEAFF
TRBJ2-1	few	TRBV4-3	.	TGCGCCAGCAGCCAAGGGGCTTTATCCTACAATGAGCAGTTCTTC	CASSQGALSYNEQFF
TRBJ2-3	.	TRBV10-1	TRBD2	TGCGCCAGCAGCCAGGGACTAGCGGGCAGCACAGATACGCAGTATTTT	CASSQGLAGSTDTQYF
TRBJ2-3	few	TRBV11-2	TRBD1	TGTGCCAGCAGCTTAATTAGCAGGGGGTTAAGCACAGATACGCAGTATTTT	CASSLISRGLSTDTQYF
TRBJ2-7	.	TRBV7-9	TRBD2	TGTGCCAGCAGCATACTAGCGGGGGGTGACTACGAGCAGTACTTC	CASSILAGGDYEQYF